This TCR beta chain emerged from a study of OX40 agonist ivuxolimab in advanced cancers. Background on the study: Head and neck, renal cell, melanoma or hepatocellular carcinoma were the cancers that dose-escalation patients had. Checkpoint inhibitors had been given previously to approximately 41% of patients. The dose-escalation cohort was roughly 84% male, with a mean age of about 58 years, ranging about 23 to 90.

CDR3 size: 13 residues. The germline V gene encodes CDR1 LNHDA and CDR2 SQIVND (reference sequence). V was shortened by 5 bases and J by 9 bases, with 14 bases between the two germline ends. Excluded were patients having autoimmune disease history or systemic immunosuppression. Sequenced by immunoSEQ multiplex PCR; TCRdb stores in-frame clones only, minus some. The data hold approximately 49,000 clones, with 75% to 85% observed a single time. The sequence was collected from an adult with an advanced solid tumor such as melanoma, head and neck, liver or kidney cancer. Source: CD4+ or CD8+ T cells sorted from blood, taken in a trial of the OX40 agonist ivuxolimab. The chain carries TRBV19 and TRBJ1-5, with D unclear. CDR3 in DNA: TGTGCCAGTAGTCCCTGGACGGCACTGCCCCAGCATTTT. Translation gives CASSPWTALPQHF.